These 4 T cell receptor beta chains were sequenced from one sample in a study of cytomegalovirus exposure and HLA in healthy donors. The primer mix had 60 Vbeta and 13 Jbeta primers. Using immunoSEQ multiplex PCR, the repertoire was profiled, and TCRdb retains in-frame clones only, with some absent. Among over 130,000 clones listed, around 78% were seen once. The sample comprised PBMCs. The receptors were gathered from a woman between 40 and 50 years old in good health and CMV-seropositive.

V gene TRBV23-1 combines with J gene TRBJ2-5; no reliable D call. TRBV23-1 qualifies as an ORF whose function is uncertain. V shed 7 bases and J shed 1 base, with 19 bases lying between them. This CDR3 is built from 16 residues. CDR3 protein: CASTCCSLKAQETQYF. DNA of the CDR3: TGCGCCAGCACGTGCTGCTCCTTAAAAGCCCAAGAGACCCAGTACTTC.

The J gene is TRBJ1-2, the V gene TRBV7-2; TRBD1 agrees at 9 bases. This CDR3 region has 16 residues. V shed 5 bases, J shed 1 base, and the junction held 8 bases outside the gene matches. CDR1 and CDR2 from the germline V gene are SGHTA and FQGNSA. CDR3 region: CASSPRDRAFNYGYTF. DNA of the CDR3: TGTGCCAGCAGCCCCCGGGACAGGGCCTTTAACTATGGCTACACCTTC.

V gene TRBV7-9 combines with J gene TRBJ2-2; D unresolved. CDR1 SEHNR and CDR2 FQNEAQ come from the germline V gene (reference sequence). The CDR3 is 13 amino acids. The V gene lost 4 bases and the J gene lost 9 bases, with 12 bases spanning the gap. The CDR3 is CASSSNPSRELFF. CDR3 sequence (DNA): TGTGCCAGCAGCTCTAACCCGTCCAGGGAGCTGTTTTTT.

This chain joins TRBV15 and TRBJ1-4; a weak D match, TRBD1 (6 bases). The ends were cut back, 0 bases at V and 4 bases at J, with 9 bases in the middle. The V gene's germline CDR1 is LNHNV and CDR2 YYDKDF (reference sequence). This CDR3 is built from 15 residues. CDR3 loop: CATSREQGYNEKLFF. Written as DNA, the CDR3 is TGTGCCACCAGCAGAGAACAGGGATATAATGAAAAACTGTTTTTT.